The 20 T cell receptor beta chains below all came from one sample that was sequenced in a study of CD8 T cells in ankylosing spondylitis. Study results and limitations: A motif in TCR beta, a set of several highly homologous variants, appeared characteristic of ankylosing spondylitis blood.

In TCRdb, the 5' RACE reads were re-called with MiXCR into one record per CDR3 protein. The table has 350,000 to 550,000 distinct CDR3 sequences, more than 25% seen once. The antigens of these receptors remain unknown. The source material was blood, either unsorted or a sorted T cell fraction (not recorded which). Receptors were obtained from a male donor with ankylosing spondylitis.

This clonotype was observed many times. The V call is TRBV20-1, the J call TRBJ2-1; the match to TRBD2 covers 10 bases. Germline V gene lookup returns CDR1 DFQATT and CDR2 SNEGSKA (reference sequence). With 6 bases clipped from V and 3 bases from J, the junction kept 8 bases outside the gene matches. The CDR3 has 15 residues. The CDR3 DNA sequence: TGCAGTGCAGCACCGGGACTAGCGCACTACAATGAGCAGTTCTTC. This codes for CSAAPGLAHYNEQFF.

This clonotype was detected a few times. The rearrangement links TRBV27 to TRBJ2-1, with D maybe TRBD2 (5 bases). Trimming left V 4 bases short and J 9 bases short, with 13 bases between. Germline CDR1 reads MNHEY; CDR2 reads SMNVEV (reference sequence). CDR3 length: 13 residues. CDR3 region: CASSSDSRFEQFF. The CDR3 bases are TGTGCCAGCAGTTCGGACTCCCGTTTTGAGCAGTTCTTC.

This clonotype has only one observation. V is TRBV3-1 and J is TRBJ2-1; 11 bases line up with TRBD1. Unmatched junction bases numbered 12, after V lost 2 bases and J lost 9 bases. Looked up from germline, CDR1 is LGHDT and CDR2 is YNNKEL (reference sequence). The CDR3 runs 17 residues. The chain's CDR3 is CASSQSLGQGAHGEQFF. CDR3 in DNA: TGTGCCAGCAGCCAATCCCTCGGACAGGGGGCGCACGGTGAGCAGTTCTTC.

The chain combines TRBV12-3 or TRBV12-4 with TRBJ2-1; D possibly uses TRBD1 or TRBD2 (5 bases each). Deletions cut 2 bases from V and 7 bases from J, with 9 bases between. The CDR3 sequence is 13 residues long. The CDR3: CASSLMGRNEQFF. The DNA for the CDR3 is TGTGCCAGCAGTTTAATGGGACGGAATGAGCAGTTCTTC.

The CDR3 here is CASSLVPGDSGANVLTF. The CDR3 DNA reads as TGTGCCAGCAGCTTAGTACCAGGCGATTCTGGGGCCAACGTCCTGACTTTC. V is TRBV7-2 and J is TRBJ2-6, with no clear D. Germline V gives CDR1 SGHTA, CDR2 FQGNSA. Trimming removed 1 base at V and 1 base at J, with 11 bases between. The CDR3 covers 17 residues.

The rearrangement links TRBV20-1 to TRBJ1-4; D perhaps matches TRBD1 (5 bases). CDR3 size: 13 residues. Trimming took 3 bases from V and 7 from J, leaving 12 bases between them. From germline, CDR1 is DFQATT and CDR2 SNEGSKA (reference sequence). CDR3 in amino acids: CSASEVQGEKLFF. CDR3 sequence (DNA): TGCAGTGCTAGTGAAGTCCAGGGTGAAAAACTGTTTTTT.

The chain employs TRBV7-2 and TRBJ2-3; perhaps TRBD2 as D (5 bases). The CDR3 extends over 17 amino acids. V was trimmed by 0 bases and J by 0 bases, leaving 13 bases between them. The germline V gene encodes CDR1 SGHTA and CDR2 FQGNSA. CDR3 nucleotides: TGTGCCAGCAGCTTAGCCCGAAACGCGGGTAGCACAGATACGCAGTATTTT. Protein: CASSLARNAGSTDTQYF.

In its sample, this clonotype was seen a few times. This chain uses TRBV20-1 with TRBJ2-1, with 9 nucleotides matching TRBD2. This CDR3 comprises 17 residues. The V and J ends lost 1 base and 4 bases, in that order; junction bases with no gene match: 11. Germline V lookup: CDR1 DFQATT, CDR2 SNEGSKA (reference sequence). CDR3 DNA sequence: TGCAGTGCTAGAGTAGCTAGCGGGATTTTAAAATACAATGAGCAGTTCTTC. Amino acids: CSARVASGILKYNEQFF.

This sequence joins TRBV3-1 and TRBJ2-3; D gene uncertain. V lost 2 bases and J 6 bases, leaving 9 bases between the germline ends. The CDR3 extends over 13 amino acids. Germline CDR1 LGHDT, CDR2 YNNKEL (reference sequence). The CDR3 reads CASSQTDWDTQYF. The CDR3 DNA sequence: TGTGCCAGCAGCCAAACAGACTGGGATACGCAGTATTTT.

The J gene is TRBJ2-1, the V gene TRBV12-3 or TRBV12-4; D gene unclear. The CDR3 is made up of 16 amino acids. Between the trimmed V and J ends, which lost 5 bases and 0 bases, there was a span of 14 bases. For the CDR3, the DNA is TGTGCCAGCAGTGAGATACTTCAAAGCTCCTACAATGAGCAGTTCTTC. Protein product: CASSEILQSSYNEQFF.

The chain couples TRBV5-1 to TRBJ2-5; D is undetermined. The germline V and J ends were trimmed by 0 bases and 2 bases, with 8 bases remaining between them. The CDR3 runs to 14 residues. CDR1 and CDR2 (germline): SGHRS, YFSETQ. The CDR3 loop reads CASSLVLGQETQYF. The CDR3 region has the DNA TGCGCCAGCAGCTTGGTGTTAGGTCAAGAGACCCAGTACTTC.

This clonotype has just one count. The chain employs TRBV28 and TRBJ2-5; perhaps TRBD1 as D (5 bases). The V gene lost 7 bases and the J gene lost 3 bases, with 18 bases spanning the gap. This CDR3 has 15 residues. The germline V gene has CDR1 MDHEN and CDR2 SYDVKM. CDR3 region: CASTTNWGHEETQYF. In DNA, the CDR3 is TGTGCCAGCACCACCAACTGGGGCCACGAAGAGACCCAGTACTTC.

This clonotype was seen only a few times. The J gene is TRBJ2-6, the V gene TRBV7-2; 10 positions match TRBD1. Germline assignment: CDR1 SGHTA and CDR2 FQGNSA. This CDR3 spans 16 amino acids. V shed 5 bases, J shed 2 bases, and the junction held 3 bases outside the gene matches. For the CDR3, the DNA is TGTGCCAGCAGCCGCGACAGGGGGCCTGGGGCCAACGTCCTGACTTTC. Protein sequence: CASSRDRGPGANVLTF.

This clonotype was counted a few times. V and J are TRBV24-1 and TRBJ2-5; 14 nucleotides align to TRBD2. This CDR3 spans 13 amino acids. Germline values: CDR1 KGHDR, CDR2 SFDVKD. V was clipped by 6 bases and J by 9 bases; unmatched bases: 2. The CDR3 loop is CATSRLAGGSQYF. Written as DNA, the CDR3 is TGTGCCACCAGTCGACTAGCGGGAGGGTCCCAGTACTTC.

The chain couples TRBV20-1 to TRBJ2-7; 8 bases match TRBD2. CDR3 size: 13 residues. V lost 5 bases and J lost 3; bases outside the gene matches: 6. Germline assignment: CDR1 DFQATT and CDR2 SNEGSKA (reference sequence). CDR3 sequence: CSAGWREVYEQYF. DNA for the CDR3: TGCAGTGCTGGATGGCGGGAGGTCTACGAGCAGTACTTC.

The chain employs TRBV6-1 and TRBJ2-7; D is unresolved. Trimming cost V 3 bases and J 6 bases, with 21 bases left between them. Germline V gives CDR1 MNHNS, CDR2 SASEGT. The length of the CDR3 is 16 residues. The CDR3 reads CASSDARNVYLREQYF. In DNA, the CDR3 is TGTGCCAGCAGTGATGCGAGAAACGTCTATCTACGCGAGCAGTACTTC.

The chain carries TRBV11-1 and TRBJ2-7, with 12 bases identical to TRBD2. The CDR3 runs 15 residues. Germline V CDR1 and CDR2: SGHAT, FQDESV (reference sequence). V was pared by 5 bases and J by 4 bases, with 6 bases of the junction left unmatched. The CDR3 DNA reads TGTGCCAGCAGCCGCAGACTAGCGGGAGTTTACGAGCAGTACTTC. Translation gives CASSRRLAGVYEQYF.

This clonotype was seen only a few times. The CDR3 region is CASSSGPSSYEQYF. CDR3 DNA sequence: TGTGCCAGCAGCAGCGGGCCAAGCTCCTACGAGCAGTACTTC. The rearrangement links TRBV7-2 to TRBJ2-7; tentative D call: TRBD2 (6 bases). V gave up 5 bases and J gave up 0 bases, with 11 bases separating them. This CDR3 has 14 amino acids. CDR1 is SGHTA, CDR2 FQGNSA, per germline.

The J gene is TRBJ1-1, the V gene TRBV24-1; D remains unclear. Germline loops: CDR1 KGHDR, CDR2 SFDVKD. The V end was cut by 5 bases, the J end by 4 bases, with 10 bases between. This CDR3 is 13 amino acids long. The CDR3 protein is CATSAGDGTEAFF. DNA for the CDR3: TGTGCCACCAGTGCGGGAGATGGCACTGAAGCTTTCTTT.

This clonotype was detected a few times. The chain employs TRBV7-9 and TRBJ2-3; D not certain. This CDR3 region has 13 residues. Trimming removed 3 bases at V and 0 bases at J, with 4 bases between. Germline V gene lookup returns CDR1 SEHNR and CDR2 FQNEAQ (reference sequence). CDR3 loop: CASSFVSTDTQYF. The CDR3 DNA follows: TGTGCCAGCAGCTTTGTCAGCACAGATACGCAGTATTTT.